Sequencing of this TCR beta chain was carried out in a study of high-grade serous ovarian cancer treatment subgroups. Study overall: Each sample yielded on average approximately 7,500 unique TCR beta rearrangements from over 12,000 reads.

This table comes from immunoSEQ multiplex PCR, and its TCRdb copy is limited to in-frame clones, with some not included. The sample has more than 150 clones; about 65% are singletons. CDR3 length: 13 amino acids. Per the germline V gene, CDR1 is KGHSH and CDR2 is LQKENI. With 6 bases removed from V and 16 bases from J, the gap between germline ends came to 19 bases. Tumor tissue was taken before any definitive surgery or chemotherapy was given. The clonotype comes from a human donor with high-grade serous ovarian cancer. The chain combines TRBV18 with TRBJ1-6; D remains unclear. Sequenced: tumor tissue. CDR3 nucleotide sequence: TGTGCCAGCTCGCCAACCCAAGAAGGTCATCTCCACTTT. Protein sequence: CASSPTQEGHLHF.